The clone carrying this TCR beta chain was seen more than once but under ten times. Different DNA sequences within this sample yield the same CDR3. CDR1 MNHEY and CDR2 SMNVEV come from the germline V gene (reference sequence). Trimming left V 0 bases short and J 1 base short, with 7 bases between. This CDR3 has 15 residues. The source of the sample is a study of T cell responses to AZD1222 COVID-19 vaccine. This table comes from immunoSEQ multiplex PCR, and its TCRdb copy is limited to in-frame clones, with some not included. The sample lists approximately 150,000 clones, roughly nine tenths seen once, with roughly 1.7% in the top ten.

The sequenced sample was peripheral blood, obtained on day 0 of AZD1222 vaccination. This sequence joins TRBV27 and TRBJ1-5; D remains unclear. The sequence was collected from an adult in good health. CDR3 loop: CASSLSTGSNQPQHF. As DNA, the CDR3 is TGTGCCAGCAGTTTATCAACGGGCAGCAATCAGCCCCAGCATTTT.